This T cell receptor beta chain derives from a study of cytomegalovirus exposure and HLA in healthy donors. Study-level findings and limits: Researchers reported in a later analysis that a missense DCLRE1C variant was tied to TCR beta V- and J-gene trimming. The study carried out a later analysis of TCR beta sequences. It associated roughly 17,000 of them with specific HLA alleles at a false discovery rate of 0.05.

CDR1 and CDR2 (germline): SGHTS, YDEGEE. There are 16 residues in the CDR3. Trimming removed 1 base from V and 0 bases from J, with 8 bases in between. For this clone: The antigen is not known.

This PCR relied on a set of 60 Vbeta primers and 13 Jbeta primers. Libraries were prepared by immunoSEQ multiplex PCR; TCRdb keeps only in-frame clonotypes and omits some of them. The profile shows some 70,000 clones, about 80% of them singletons. The TCR originated in a man aged 45-60 years in good health and CMV-seronegative. The chain has TRBV5-8 and TRBJ1-6; unclear D gene. Sequencing was done on a sample of PBMCs. The CDR3: CASSLLLSSYNSPLHF. The CDR3 DNA reads TGTGCCAGCAGCTTGCTCCTGAGCTCCTATAATTCACCCCTCCACTTT. The variable domain in full, completed from reference TRBV5-8 and TRBJ1-6, reads EAGVTQSPTHLIKTRGQQATLRCSPISGHTSVYWYQQALGLGLQFLLWYDEGEERNRGNFPPRFSGRQFPNYSSELNVNALELEDSALYLCASSLLLSSYNSPLHFGNGTRLTVT.